This is a list of T cell receptor beta chains from one sample in a study of human T cells and chemical hapten exposure. TCRdb re-called the RACE reads with MiXCR, one entry per CDR3 protein. In the table there are about 380,000 distinct CDR3 sequences, approximately 5% of which are singletons. Material: whole blood, obtained in connection with sensitization to the hapten diphenylcyclopropenone (DPC). These receptors all come from a woman aged 50 to 60 with alopecia areata. Some clones in this sample may be carry-over from other donors' samples. Each CDR3 is given with its conserved first and last residue. D genes are given only for firm matches. Not all rows give a size; the values are once, few, many and, for expanded clones, a class.

TRBJ1-3,TRBV4-2,NA,NA,TGTGCCAGCAGCCAAGAGGCGGGGGGCTCTGGAAACACCATATATTTT,CASSQEAGGSGNTIYF
TRBJ2-3,TRBV9,TRBD2,NA,TGTGCCAGCAGCGTAGGCGGTAGCGGGCTAAGAAGCACAGATACGCAGTATTTT,CASSVGGSGLRSTDTQYF
TRBJ2-4,TRBV28,NA,many,TGTGCCAGCAGTCCGTCCGGGGACCCAAGGATTCAGTACTTC,CASSPSGDPRIQYF
TRBJ1-6,TRBV2,NA,NA,TGTGCCAGCAGTGACGGGCCTTCACCCCTCCACTTT,CASSDGPSPLHF
TRBJ2-1,TRBV12-3/TRBV12-4,TRBD2,many,TGTGCCAGCAGTTTTACTAGCGGGGGGGCCGCAATCGTCTTC,CASSFTSGGAAIVF
TRBJ2-2,TRBV4-3,NA,few,TGCGCCAGCAGCCAAGTTAGCGAGGAGGGGGAGCTGTTTTTT,CASSQVSEEGELFF
TRBJ2-7,TRBV6-5,NA,few,TGTGCCAGCAGTTACGAGAGTAGGGCCTACGAGCAGTACTTC,CASSYESRAYEQYF
TRBJ2-7,TRBV27,NA,few,TGTGCCAGCAGTTTATCTCCAGGGATCGAGCAGTACTTC,CASSLSPGIEQYF
TRBJ1-1,TRBV5-8,NA,few,TGTGCCAGCAGCTTTGGGCCTCCGAAGACTGAAGCTTTCTTT,CASSFGPPKTEAFF
TRBJ1-1,TRBV12-3/TRBV12-4,NA,many,TGTGCCAGCAGTTTAAGTTCGGTTTCTGAAGCTTTCTTT,CASSLSSVSEAFF
TRBJ2-3,TRBV20-1,NA,few,TGCAGTGCTAGTCGAGGTTTCCCAGATACGCAGTATTTT,CSASRGFPDTQYF
TRBJ2-1,TRBV9,NA,many,TGTGCCAGCAGCGGACTAGATGAGCAGTTCTTC,CASSGLDEQFF
TRBJ1-5,TRBV15,NA,many,TGTGCCACCAGCAGAGATCAAGACGCGGGGATCCAGCCCCAGCATTTT,CATSRDQDAGIQPQHF
TRBJ1-3,TRBV7-9,TRBD1,few,TGTGCCAGCAGCTTTTCCGGGACAGGTTTGGCAAACACCATATATTTT,CASSFSGTGLANTIYF
TRBJ2-1,TRBV5-5,TRBD1,NA,TGTGCCAGCCTAATAACCGGGACAGGGGCCGATGAGCAGTTCTTC,CASLITGTGADEQFF
TRBJ1-2,TRBV29-1,TRBD1,many,TGCAGCGTTACCCCCGGGACAGGGGAGGAAGGCTACACCTTC,CSVTPGTGEEGYTF
TRBJ2-2,TRBV7-2,NA,NA,TGTGCCAGCAGCTTACCTAGGCCCGGGGAGCTGTTTTTT,CASSLPRPGELFF
TRBJ2-7,TRBV20-1,NA,many,TGCAGTGCTAGTTCGTGGGAGAGGGCTCGTAACGAGCAGTACTTC,CSASSWERARNEQYF
TRBJ2-6,TRBV5-5,NA,few,TGTGCCAGCAGCTTGGATGTGGCAGGTGGGGCCAACGTCCTGACTTTC,CASSLDVAGGANVLTF
TRBJ2-4,TRBV3-1,NA,many,TGTGCCAGCAGCCTTACAGGGAAAAACATTCAGTACTTC,CASSLTGKNIQYF
TRBJ1-1,TRBV10-3,TRBD1,many,TGTGCCCACAGGGGGGAAGGTGGGAACACTGAAGCTTTCTTT,CAHRGEGGNTEAFF
TRBJ2-7,TRBV7-2,NA,few,TGTGCCAGCAGCTTGCCTAGCGCCCGCGAGCAGTACTTC,CASSLPSAREQYF
TRBJ1-6,TRBV12-3/TRBV12-4,NA,NA,TGTGCCAGCTCTGAAGTCGACGGCGGGCCACCCCTCCACTTT,CASSEVDGGPPLHF
TRBJ2-5,TRBV12-3/TRBV12-4,TRBD2,NA,TGTGCCAGCAGACCCGGGACTACACAAGAGACCCAGTACTTC,CASRPGTTQETQYF
TRBJ1-3,TRBV7-2,NA,many,TGTGCCAGCAGCTTCTTCTCTGGAAACACCATATATTTT,CASSFFSGNTIYF
TRBJ1-1,TRBV4-1,NA,few,TGCGCCAGCAGCCAAGACATACAGTGGGAAGCTTTCTTT,CASSQDIQWEAFF
TRBJ2-5,TRBV5-1,TRBD2,NA,TGCGCCAGCAGCCAGGCGGGGGGCGGCCACCAAGAGACCCAGTACTTC,CASSQAGGGHQETQYF
TRBJ1-5,TRBV19,NA,NA,TGTGCCAGTAATTCTCTTTATAGCAATCAGCCCCAGCATTTT,CASNSLYSNQPQHF
TRBJ2-3,TRBV9,NA,many,TGTGCCAGCGGAGGGGGGTCGGCTTCTAGCACAGATACGCAGTATTTT,CASGGGSASSTDTQYF
TRBJ1-2,TRBV7-2,TRBD1,many,TGTGCCAGCAGCTTCCCAGGGGGTTATACAGATGGCTACACCTTC,CASSFPGGYTDGYTF
TRBJ1-4,TRBV6-1,NA,few,TGTGCCAGCAGTGAAATTTTGGGGCGAGGGGAAAAACTGTTTTTT,CASSEILGRGEKLFF
TRBJ2-3,TRBV5-1,NA,many,TGCGCCAGCAGCTTGGGCTCAGGGGTAGGAGATACGCAGTATTTT,CASSLGSGVGDTQYF
TRBJ2-2,TRBV5-6,NA,few,TGTGCCAGCAGCTACTCGGGACTTCCGAACACCGGGGAGCTGTTTTTT,CASSYSGLPNTGELFF
TRBJ2-1,TRBV5-6,TRBD2,few,TGTGCCAGCAGCTTGCTTAGCGGGAGCTCCTACAATGAGCAGTTCTTC,CASSLLSGSSYNEQFF
TRBJ2-1,TRBV20-1,TRBD1,few,TGCAGTGCTACCTGGGACAGGGACAATGAGCAGTTCTTC,CSATWDRDNEQFF
TRBJ2-5,TRBV2,TRBD1,many,TGTGCCAGCAGCGCCAGACCTAACACCGGGACAGGGTACCAAGAGACCCAGTACTTC,CASSARPNTGTGYQETQYF
TRBJ2-1,TRBV20-1,NA,many,TGCAGTGCTAGAGTCCAGGGGAATGAGCAGTTCTTC,CSARVQGNEQFF
TRBJ1-1,TRBV7-8,TRBD1,NA,TGTGCCAGCAGCCGCCGGGAACAGGGGATGAACACTGAAGCTTTCTTT,CASSRREQGMNTEAFF
TRBJ2-1,TRBV10-3,NA,many,TGTGCCACCCTGACAGACAATGAGCAGTTCTTC,CATLTDNEQFF
TRBJ2-2,TRBV20-1,NA,few,TGCAGTGCGCAATATAACAGGGTAACCGGGGAGCTGTTTTTT,CSAQYNRVTGELFF
TRBJ2-4,TRBV2,TRBD1,many,TGTGCCAGCAGCATCGACAGGGTTGTAGCCAAAAACATTCAGTACTTC,CASSIDRVVAKNIQYF
TRBJ2-1,TRBV4-1,NA,many,TGCGCCAGCAGCCAAGGGGGTATCGGGGCGGGTGAGCAGTTCTTC,CASSQGGIGAGEQFF
TRBJ2-3,TRBV16,NA,many,TGTGCCAGCAGCCAATCGAGCGGTTCGTTTGATACGCAGTATTTT,CASSQSSGSFDTQYF
TRBJ2-3,TRBV7-2,NA,many,TGTGCCAGCAGCGCCGCACAGTTCACAGATACGCAGTATTTT,CASSAAQFTDTQYF
TRBJ1-1,TRBV28,NA,NA,TGTGCCAGCAGTTCAGGGACGGTGAACACTGAAGCTTTCTTT,CASSSGTVNTEAFF
TRBJ2-7,TRBV4-1,NA,many,TGCGCCAGCAGCCCCTTGGGGGGCTACGAGCAGTACTTC,CASSPLGGYEQYF
TRBJ1-5,TRBV6-1,NA,NA,TGTGCCAGCAGTGAAGGGGACGAACAGCCCCAGCATTTT,CASSEGDEQPQHF
TRBJ1-5,TRBV18,NA,few,TGTGCCAGCTCACCAGCACAGGGACAGCCCCAGCATTTT,CASSPAQGQPQHF